The entry below describes one T cell receptor (beta chain). Template material for amplifying TCR beta CDR3 regions consisted of RNA transcripts. TCR CDR3 underwent first-round RT-PCR with the HTBI primer set. TCRdb reprocessed the multiplex PCR reads via MiXCR and lists one record per CDR3 protein. The repertoire holds about 640,000 distinct CDR3 sequences, with under 25% as singletons. The sample belongs to a study of T cells in Graves' hyperthyroidism and ophthalmopathy. Germline loops: CDR1 MGHRA, CDR2 YSYEKL. The CDR3 has 16 amino acids. The ends were cut back, 0 bases at V and 3 bases at J, with 13 bases in the middle.

The sequence was obtained from a man younger than 40 with Graves' ophthalmopathy. What was sequenced was blood. This chain links TRBV4-1 with TRBJ2-3, with D possibly being TRBD1 (5 bases). The chain's CDR3 is CASSQEGRRSTDTQYF. DNA for the CDR3: TGCGCCAGCAGCCAAGAGGGGCGGAGATCGACAGATACGCAGTATTTT.